This TCR beta chain was sequenced during a study of T cell clonality in common variable immunodeficiency (dated by TCRdb to the mid-2010s). Beyond this particular receptor, the publication reports: Although equal DNA input was used, an average of roughly 80,000 unique sequences per sample was obtained for controls, compared with about 29,000 for CVID samples. Correlations between repertoire features and clinical complications were limited by patient heterogeneity within the CVID cohort. It was noted by the authors that sequencing of the repertoires of T cell subpopulations would be needed to clarify the cause of the increased clonality in CVID. TCRbeta clonality was higher in CVID subjects than in healthy controls (t-test p = 0.018), and the increase was most characteristic of about a third of subjects. Healthy controls shared more TCRbeta clones with each other than CVID subjects shared among themselves (p < 0.0001). CVID TCRbeta sequences were reported to have fewer deletions and N-nucleotide insertions and to lack highly modified clones with 13 or more V deletions.

Comments on this clone: There is no known antigen for this receptor.

Standard criteria were used to diagnose CVID, namely serum IgG, IgA and/or IgM reduced below the normal range together with specific antibody deficiency. The CVID group comprised 40 to 50 subjects, 15 or so female and 30 or so male, aged about 9 to 65 years with a mean age of roughly 36. Predominantly Caucasian heritage was noted among both the CVID patients and the healthy controls. At the time of study participation, every CVID subject had been on replacement immunoglobulin therapy for at least one year. No CVID subject was ill or taking immunomodulatory or immunosuppressive medication when blood was collected. From each donor, 5 to 8 ml of heparinized peripheral whole blood was collected. Genomic DNA from adults with common variable immune deficiency (CVID) and from healthy adult controls was used to sequence TCRbeta CDR3 repertoires. Diluted blood was density-centrifuged over Hypaque 1077 or Ficoll-Paque to isolate peripheral blood mononuclear cells. Unsorted mononuclear cells served as the source of genomic DNA, which was extracted either by Qiagen column purification or by a centrifugation-based method.

For sequencing input, CVID and control samples contributed equivalent amounts of genomic DNA. For every sample, a 60 bp segment covering the rearranged TCRbeta CDR3 region was amplified and then sequenced. The immunoSEQ assay, a bias-corrected multiplex PCR combined with high-throughput sequencing, was used to amplify TCRbeta. The original pipeline was this. Every unique nucleotide sequence counted as a clone and was annotated with V, D and J genes, copy number and frequency. Sequences were labeled productive if in frame, and non-productive if out of frame or containing stop codons. Clonality was calculated from Shannon's entropy as previously described. Mean CDR3 Kyte-Doolittle hydropathy was derived from the predicted amino acid sequences of productive clones. Scaled V gene usage was hierarchically clustered using Manhattan distance and complete linkage with the R hclust function. Sharing of clones by CDR3 amino acid sequence was evaluated by resampling 12 repertoires per group over 100 rounds. Repertoires were searched for approximately 70 published EBV-specific and 200 to 300 published CMV-specific TCRbeta sequences. Analysis left out a couple of CVID samples that produced under 10,000 sequences, so fewer than 55 CVID repertoires remained. TCRdb retrieved this table from immuneACCESS and kept in-frame rearrangements only. Not all clones are present; in checked studies, unresolved V genes account for under half, and no reason is known for the remainder. The DNA gave D and trimming, while V, J and clone size come from that table. The table puts 15,000 to 25,000 clones in this sample, none counted just once. Roughly 2.5% of the sample rests with the top ten.

The source of this sequence is a human donor with common variable immunodeficiency. Sequencing was carried out using peripheral blood mononuclear cells.

The DNA read from the CDR3 is TGTGCCAGCAGTGCTAGCGGGATCCCCCACGAG. This translates into CASSASGIPHE. The CDR3 in its entirety is CASSASGIPHEQYF. The V and J genes are TRBV6-1 and TRBJ2-7, and TRBD2 aligns with 9 junction nucleotides. The read is 3 residues too short to cover the CDR3 end, so that end is filled in from the germline J gene. After removal of 4 bases from V and 5 bases from J, the junction retains 6 bases not matched to a gene. CDR1 MNHNS and CDR2 SASEGT were looked up in the germline V gene. The CDR3 covers 14 residues, taking in both the cysteine and the phenylalanine. The DNA has 33 bases, all within the CDR3, and is read from base 1.